This T cell receptor (beta chain) appears in the sequencing data of a study of T cells expressing NK-cell markers (dated by TCRdb to the early 2020s). Looking at the study overall: TCR beta-chain repertoires were profiled in sorted CD3+CD56+NKG2C+, CD3+CD56+NKG2C- and CD3+CD56-NKG2C+ T-cell subsets from several donors. Seven of the eight sequenced donors were HCMV-seropositive and one was HCMV-seronegative. The study sequenced eight donors, all healthy volunteers chosen at random: three men and five women. Libraries were sequenced as 2 x 150 bp reads on Illumina HiSeq 2000/2500, MiSeq or NextSeq.

HCMV-specific IgG was detected in serum with a commercial ELISA kit to determine HCMV serostatus. Peripheral blood mononuclear cells were isolated from blood by Ficoll density gradient centrifugation. A note on this clonotype: The target of this receptor is not known.

Overall results and qualifications from the work: It remained unclear whether the expanded NKG2C-expressing T cell clones were specific for HCMV antigens. In six donors, the dominant CD3+CD56+NKG2C+ clonotypes ranked among the top 10 CD8+ clonotypes, making up about 1.0-7.5% of CD8+ T cells. Those dominant clonotypes were again the most abundant among CD3+CD56-NKG2C+ cells in a handful of donors, at roughly 28.3-65%.

As encoded in the germline V gene, CDR1 is SGHTA while CDR2 is FQGNSA. From its cysteine to its phenylalanine, the CDR3 spans 18 amino acids. Only the protein sequence is given. Instrument used: Illumina HiSeq 2000. 5'RACE template switching, by which a universal primer site and unique molecular identifiers were added, was used to make TCR beta cDNA libraries. Synthesis of cDNA was primed from the TCR beta constant segment and was followed by two consecutive PCR amplification steps. The paper's data handling went like this. Reads were demultiplexed and grouped by UMI with MIGEC, and clonotypes were assembled and quantified with MiTCR. Only TCR cDNA sequences supported by at least two reads were kept to exclude erroneous sequences. Downstream repertoire analysis used the tcR package, and clonotypes were matched across fractions by CDR3 nucleotide sequence plus V segment. VDJmatch was used to annotate antigen specificity against VDJdb, with one amino acid substitution allowed in CDR3. After reprocessing by TCRdb, each CDR3 protein sequence is one entry, and no DNA is given. The V and J calls and clone size come from TCRdb's table, not from the authors' own analysis. The table for this sample shows 500,000 to 700,000 distinct CDR3 sequences. Together, the top ten hold approximately 3.6% of the sample.

Rearrangement joined TRBV7-2 to TRBJ2-1; no DNA is available, so the TRBD2 call from TCRdb remains unchecked. This TCR derives from a man younger than 30 in good health. Donor details come from another sample of the same person, matched by shared clones. Sequencing used blood T cells: a sorted CD56 or NKG2C T cell subset, CD4+ or CD8+ T cells, or bulk PBMC T cells (not recorded which). The CDR3 protein is CASSSLGTSGSGRNEQFF. The entire variable domain, with the stretches around the CDR3 drawn from the reference TRBV7-2 and TRBJ2-1 proteins, is GAGVSQSPSNKVTEKGKDVELRCDPISGHTALYWYRQSLGQGLEFLIYFQGNSAPDKSGLPSDRFSAERTGGSVSTLTIQRTQQEDSAVYLCASSSLGTSGSGRNEQFFGPGTRLTVL.